This TCR beta chain was retrieved from a study of cytomegalovirus exposure and HLA in healthy donors. In the PCR, 60 Vbeta and 13 Jbeta primers were used. TCRdb keeps only in-frame clones here, not all; method: immunoSEQ multiplex PCR. Of approximately 190,000 clones in the sample, roughly 12% were seen once. The germline V and J ends were trimmed by 6 bases and 6 bases, with 21 bases remaining between them. The CDR3 extends over 17 amino acids. CDR1 is MDHEN and CDR2 is SYDVKM in the germline V gene. This clone has only a few counts. The receptor's source is a man between 50 and 59 years old in good health and CMV-seropositive. J is TRBJ1-6 and V is TRBV28; D may be TRBD1 (6 bases). The sequencing sample was made of PBMCs. The CDR3 here is CASSLLPGQTRNSPLHF. The CDR3 DNA reads as TGTGCCAGCAGCCTACTGCCCGGACAGACCCGTAATTCACCCCTCCACTTT.